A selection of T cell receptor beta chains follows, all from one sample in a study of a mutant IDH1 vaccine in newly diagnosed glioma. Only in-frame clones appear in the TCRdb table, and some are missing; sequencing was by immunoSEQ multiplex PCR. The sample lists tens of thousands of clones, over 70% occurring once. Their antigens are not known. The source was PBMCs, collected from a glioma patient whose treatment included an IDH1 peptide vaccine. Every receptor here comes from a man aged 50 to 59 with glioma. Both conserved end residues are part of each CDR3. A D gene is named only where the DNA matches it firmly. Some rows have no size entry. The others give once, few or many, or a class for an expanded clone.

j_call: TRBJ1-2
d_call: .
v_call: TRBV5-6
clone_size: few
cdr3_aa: CASSTPGFGYTF
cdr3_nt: TGTGCCAGCAGCACCCCTGGGTTTGGCTACACCTTC

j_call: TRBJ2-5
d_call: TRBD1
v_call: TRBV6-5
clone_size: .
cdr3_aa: CASSRDSQPQETQYF
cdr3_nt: TGTGCCAGCAGCCGGGACAGTCAGCCCCAAGAGACCCAGTACTTC

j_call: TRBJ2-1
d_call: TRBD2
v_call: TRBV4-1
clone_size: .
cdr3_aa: CASSQASGGANEQFF
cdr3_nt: TGCGCCAGCAGCCAAGCTAGCGGGGGGGCCAATGAGCAGTTCTTC

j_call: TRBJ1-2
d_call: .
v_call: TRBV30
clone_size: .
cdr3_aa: CAWRTVQENYGYTF
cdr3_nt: TGTGCCTGGAGGACGGTACAGGAAAACTATGGCTACACCTTC

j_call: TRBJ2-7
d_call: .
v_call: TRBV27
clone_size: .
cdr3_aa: CASSLYAGVNEQYF
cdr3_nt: TGTGCCAGCAGTTTATATGCAGGGGTTAACGAGCAGTACTTC

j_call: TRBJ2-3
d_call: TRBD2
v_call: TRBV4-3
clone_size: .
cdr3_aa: CASSQDWGGVGTDTQYF
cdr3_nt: TGCGCCAGCAGCCAAGATTGGGGGGGGGTCGGCACAGATACGCAGTATTTT

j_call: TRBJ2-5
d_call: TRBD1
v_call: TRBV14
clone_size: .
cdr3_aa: CASSPTGGRETQYF
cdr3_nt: TGTGCCAGCAGCCCGACAGGGGGCCGGGAGACCCAGTACTTC

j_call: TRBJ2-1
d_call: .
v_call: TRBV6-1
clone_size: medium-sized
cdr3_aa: CASSVGDFEQFF
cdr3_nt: TGTGCCAGCAGCGTAGGGGATTTTGAGCAGTTCTTC

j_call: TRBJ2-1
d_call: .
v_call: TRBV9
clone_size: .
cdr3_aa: CASSVGVYNEQFF
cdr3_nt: TGTGCCAGCAGCGTGGGGGTCTACAATGAGCAGTTCTTC

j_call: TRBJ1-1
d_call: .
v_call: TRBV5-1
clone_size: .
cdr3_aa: CASRPARGNTEAFF
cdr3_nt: TGCGCCAGCAGACCGGCCAGGGGGAACACTGAAGCTTTCTTT